This entry concerns a single TCR beta chain. V was cut by 4 bases and J by 13 bases, with 13 bases left in between. Germline-derived CDR1 and CDR2 are MDHEN and SYDVKM. There are 12 residues in the CDR3. The library gave individual cDNA molecules unique molecular identifiers. Original processing notes: Samples held a median of roughly 100,000 TCRs, range about 23,224–750,000. From the RACE reads, TCRdb called clonotypes with MiXCR, one entry per CDR3 protein. The V and J calls follow TCRdb's processing rather than the paper's. The sample lists about 55,000 distinct CDR3 sequences, around 9.4% occurring once. This entry belongs to a study of human T cells and chemical hapten exposure. On the study more broadly: Each week of the approximately 24-week study, patients had diphenylcyclopropenone applied to the scalp. The study traced per-sample TCR yield variation mainly to small differences in pooled library volumes.

Stated time point: patch test 2, 6 weeks after DPC sensitization. Treatment given: therapeutic diphenylcyclopropenone sensitization with weekly scalp DPC. The sequenced sample was whole blood, obtained in connection with sensitization to the hapten diphenylcyclopropenone (DPC). The source of this sequence is a woman between 45 and 65 years old with alopecia areata. Some clones in this sample may be carry-over from other donors' samples. This rearrangement joins TRBV28 to TRBJ2-2; weak D call: TRBD2 (5 bases). The CDR3 nucleotides read TGTGCCAGCAGTTGGGGAGCCGGCAGGCTGTTTTTT. Translating gives CASSWGAGRLFF.